The rows below give T cell receptor beta chains drawn from one sample of a study of T cell responses to AZD1222 COVID-19 vaccine. The protocol was immunoSEQ multiplex PCR, while the TCRdb copy is restricted to in-frame clones and leaves out a portion. In the table there are around 80,000 clones, around 90% of which are singletons. The sample here was peripheral blood, taken 28 days after the second AZD1222 dose. The receptors here all came from an adult who received the AZD1222 COVID-19 vaccine. The CDR3 runs from the conserved cysteine through the conserved F or W. Each record gives: clone size, V gene, D gene, J gene, CDR3 protein. D genes are given only for firm matches. Clone size is given for some rows only: seen once, a few or many times, or a class if the clone is expanded.

NA	TRBV7-9	TRBD2	TRBJ2-1	CASSLVRSGSLNEQFF
NA	TRBV2	NA	TRBJ1-5	CASSDRPGGARQPQHF
few	TRBV25-1	TRBD2	TRBJ2-2	CASSPLAGGEGGELFF
few	TRBV6-5	NA	TRBJ2-1	CASSENYEQFF
NA	TRBV18	NA	TRBJ1-5	CASSPPGRSNQPQHF
NA	TRBV15	NA	TRBJ2-7	CATSRAGGRAFYEQYF
once	TRBV7-9	NA	TRBJ2-1	CASSPWTQGEQFF
NA	TRBV6-5	NA	TRBJ1-1	CASMEVEGGGTEAFF
NA	TRBV28	NA	TRBJ2-3	CASSPLAGWDTQYF
NA	TRBV30	TRBD2	TRBJ2-1	CAWIPTSGNEQFF